Below, 15 T cell receptor beta chains from the same sample are listed, as sequenced in a study of immune reconstitution after stem cell transplant in scleroderma. From the RT-PCR reads, TCRdb called clonotypes with MiXCR, one entry per CDR3 protein. The sample contains some 2,000 distinct CDR3 sequences, approximately 15% of which appear only once. The sample was gathered before or after autologous hematopoietic stem cell transplantation (not recorded which). These receptors were obtained from a female donor with systemic sclerosis.

Relative to its sample, this clonotype is medium-sized. V gene TRBV7-6 combines with J gene TRBJ2-5; D gene unclear. Looked up from germline, CDR1 is SGHVS and CDR2 is FNYEAQ. The CDR3 consists of 15 residues. V was cut by 1 base and J by 2 bases, with 11 bases left in between. This CDR3 is CASSLVASRQETQYF. The DNA of the CDR3 is TGTGCCAGCAGCTTAGTGGCATCTCGACAAGAGACCCAGTACTTC.

By frequency in the sample, this clonotype is medium-sized. The rearrangement joins TRBV29-1 to TRBJ2-5; possibly TRBD1 for D (6 bases). Germline assignment: CDR1 SQVTM and CDR2 ANQGSEA. This CDR3 is 14 amino acids long. V was trimmed by 7 bases and J by 4 bases, leaving 19 bases between them. The CDR3 bases are TGCAGCGCGGGACCCGACAGGCTGGGAGAGACCCAGTACTTC. It is translated as CSAGPDRLGETQYF.

In its sample, this clonotype was seen a few times. This could be a read error, since a much larger clone is one nucleotide away. The V gene is TRBV28, the J gene TRBJ1-5; no clear D gene. Germline V gene data show CDR1 as MDHEN and CDR2 as SYDVKM. The CDR3 extends over 14 amino acids. The CDR3: CANSLVTSNQPQHF. The DNA for the CDR3 is TGTGCCAACAGTTTAGTTACCAGCAATCAGCCCCAGCATTTT. The full variable domain, completed using reference TRBV28 and TRBJ1-5, is DVKVTQSSRYLVKRTGEKVFLECVQDMDHENMFWYRQDPGLGLRLIYFSYDVKMKEKGDIPEGYSVSREKKERFSLILESASTNQTSMYLCANSLVTSNQPQHFGDGTRLSIL.

This chain uses TRBV5-1 with TRBJ2-1; 16 bases are a match to TRBD2. Trimming took 1 base from V and 0 from J; bases not matched to a gene: 4. The CDR3 covers 19 residues. Looked up from germline, CDR1 is SGHRS and CDR2 is YFSETQ. The CDR3 protein is CASSLSGLAGGDSYNEQFF. The CDR3 coding sequence is TGCGCCAGCAGCTTGTCGGGACTAGCGGGGGGGGACTCCTACAATGAGCAGTTCTTC.

This chain uses TRBV6-2 or TRBV6-3 with TRBJ2-4; 8 nucleotides match TRBD1. Germline V CDR1 and CDR2: MNHEY, SVGEGT. The CDR3 runs 16 residues. The junction had 9 bases not matched to a gene; V was cut back by 7 bases and J by 1 base. The DNA for the CDR3 is TGTGCCAGCAAGTCCGCAGGGGACAGGGCCAAAAACATTCAGTACTTC. As protein: CASKSAGDRAKNIQYF.

This clonotype rates as large. The rearrangement uses TRBV7-2 and TRBJ2-3; D is undetermined. Trimming removed 1 base at V and 1 base at J, with 9 bases between. The CDR3 covers 15 residues. Per germline, CDR1 SGHTA and CDR2 FQGNSA. CDR3 region: CASSLDAGGTDTQYF. The CDR3 DNA is TGTGCCAGCAGCTTAGATGCTGGAGGCACAGATACGCAGTATTTT.

This clonotype is medium-sized. This rearrangement joins TRBV27 to TRBJ2-3; the D is unclear. The germline V and J ends were trimmed by 5 bases and 6 bases, with 18 bases remaining between them. The CDR3 totals 15 residues. Germline-derived CDR1 and CDR2 are MNHEY and SMNVEV (reference sequence). This CDR3 is CASSLAAGPLDTQYF. The CDR3 DNA reads as TGTGCCAGCAGTCTGGCGGCCGGGCCCCTGGATACGCAGTATTTT.

This clonotype was observed a few times. The rearrangement joins TRBV7-6 to TRBJ2-2; no clear D gene. The CDR3 length is 13 residues. The germline gives CDR1 SGHVS, CDR2 FNYEAQ. Trimming removed 2 bases at V and 3 bases at J, with 4 bases between. DNA of the CDR3: TGTGCCAGCAGCTTAACGGACACCGGGGAGCTGTTTTTT. Translated: CASSLTDTGELFF.

The chain joins TRBV4-3 to TRBJ1-2; the D is unclear. The germline V and J ends were trimmed by 0 bases and 4 bases, with 12 bases remaining between them. From germline, CDR1 is LGHNA and CDR2 YSLEER. The CDR3 contains 15 residues. In nucleotides, the CDR3 is TGCGCCAGCAGCCAAGATCACGAGTCTGTCTATGGCTACACCTTC. The encoded protein is CASSQDHESVYGYTF.

This clonotype is labeled as medium-sized. This chain links TRBV29-1 with TRBJ2-7, with a tentative D call TRBD2 (5 bases). The V gene's germline CDR1 is SQVTM and CDR2 ANQGSEA. Between the trimmed V and J ends, which lost 7 bases and 0 bases, there was a span of 16 bases. The CDR3 consists of 14 residues. The CDR3 sequence: CSALGARSSYEQYF. In DNA, the CDR3 is TGCAGCGCCCTGGGAGCCCGTAGCTCCTACGAGCAGTACTTC.

This clonotype is labeled as medium-sized. This chain connects TRBV5-1 to TRBJ2-1; 7 positions match TRBD2. The length of the CDR3 is 14 residues. The V gene's germline CDR1 is SGHRS and CDR2 YFSETQ. The ends lost 0 bases at V and 9 bases at J; junction bases unmatched: 6. The CDR3 spells CASSLDGGTGEQFF. CDR3 DNA sequence: TGCGCCAGCAGCTTGGACGGGGGGACGGGTGAGCAGTTCTTC. Using reference TRBV5-1 and TRBJ2-1 for the parts outside the CDR3, the full variable domain is KAGVTQTPRYLIKTRGQQVTLSCSPISGHRSVSWYQQTPGQGLQFLFEYFSETQRNKGNFPGRFSGRQFSNSRSEMNVSTLELGDSALYLCASSLDGGTGEQFFGPGTRLTVL.

CDR3 DNA sequence: TGTGCCAGCAGCTCACAAGGAGTTGAAAAACTGTTTTTT. Translating it yields CASSSQGVEKLFF. The chain couples TRBV7-2 to TRBJ1-4; D unclear. V lost 4 bases and J lost 7, with 10 bases in between. This CDR3 comprises 13 residues. Germline V gene sequence: CDR1 SGHTA, CDR2 FQGNSA.

This clonotype is judged medium-sized. The germline gene is not matched at one end of the junction; a read error may be the cause. The chain couples TRBV9 to TRBJ1-6; 9 nucleotides match TRBD1. This CDR3 is built from 15 residues. Germline values: CDR1 SGDLS, CDR2 YYNGEE. The CDR3 sequence: CTSSLGQGFDSPLHF. CDR3 nucleotides: TGTACCAGCAGCCTCGGACAGGGGTTTGATTCACCCCTCCACTTT.

This clonotype is deemed medium-sized (0.01 to 0.1%). The chain joins TRBV29-1 to TRBJ2-2; D may be TRBD2 (6 bases). Germline loops: CDR1 SQVTM, CDR2 ANQGSEA. Trimming removed 5 bases from V and 5 bases from J, with 15 bases in between. The CDR3 covers 14 residues. CDR3 sequence reads: CSVLLGTLTGELFF. CDR3 DNA sequence: TGCAGCGTTCTATTGGGGACTCTTACCGGGGAGCTGTTTTTT.

The chain employs TRBV10-2 and TRBJ1-1; the match to TRBD1 covers 9 bases. The V segment lost 8 bases and the J segment 0 bases; nucleotides outside the gene matches: 10. Germline CDR1 and CDR2: WSHSY and SAAADI. This CDR3 is built from 16 residues. CDR3 sequence (DNA): TGCGCCAGCGGGCGACAGGGGGATGTTATGAACACTGAAGCTTTCTTT. Residues: CASGRQGDVMNTEAFF.